This passage covers 16 T cell receptor beta chains from one sample sequenced in a study of blood T cell repertoires in COVID-19. Profiling relied on immunoSEQ multiplex PCR, and the TCRdb table lists in-frame clones only, not all of them. Of under 300,000 clones listed, around 90% are singletons. Sequenced input: peripheral blood. The source of these receptors is a man aged 25 to 40 with COVID-19, enrolled during active disease.

The chain recombines TRBV11-2 with TRBJ2-2, with a weak D call TRBD1 (6 bases). Germline loops: CDR1 SGHAT, CDR2 FQNNGV. V was cut by 5 bases and J by 3 bases, with 16 bases left in between. The CDR3 runs 16 residues. The CDR3 DNA is TGTGCCAGCAGCCGGAATACAGGGTGGGACACCGGGGAGCTGTTTTTT. Amino acid sequence: CASSRNTGWDTGELFF.

In its sample, this clone was seen a few times. V and J are TRBV19 and TRBJ1-1; a possible D gene is TRBD1 (5 bases). The CDR3 has 14 amino acids. V dropped 1 base and J dropped 2 bases, with 8 bases sitting between them. CDR1 is LNHDA, CDR2 SQIVND, per germline (reference sequence). Here the CDR3 DNA reads TGTGCCAGTAGTATAGTTCAGGGCAACACTGAAGCTTTCTTT. Translating gives CASSIVQGNTEAFF.

The chain couples TRBV6-1 to TRBJ2-3; D is unresolved. V was pared by 3 bases and J by 1 base, with 5 bases between. From germline, CDR1 is MNHNS and CDR2 SASEGT. The CDR3 runs 13 residues. CDR3 sequence (DNA): TGTGCCAGCAGTGATACTCGCACAGATACGCAGTATTTT. This encodes CASSDTRTDTQYF.

J is TRBJ2-5 and V is TRBV12-2; TRBD2, the table's D call, lacks a check against the DNA. TRBV12-2 is assigned pseudogene status. This CDR3 is built from 16 residues. The CDR3 nucleotides read TGTGCAAGTCGCTGCCCCTCAGCGGGGGGGAAAGAGACCCAGTACTTC. The encoded protein is CASRCPSAGGKETQYF.

V and J are TRBV9 and TRBJ2-3, with 10 bases aligning to TRBD2. The CDR3 has 18 amino acids. Germline V gene sequence: CDR1 SGDLS, CDR2 YYNGEE. V gave up 3 bases and J gave up 4 bases; unmatched junction bases: 14. The CDR3 DNA is TGTGCCAGCAGCGAGGGAGGTCTTGGACTAGCGGCGTCAGATACGCAGTATTTT. Its protein product is CASSEGGLGLAASDTQYF.

In regard to this clone: The same CDR3 can be traced to other DNA sequences in this sample. The rearrangement joins TRBV18 to TRBJ1-1, with TRBD1 as a possible D gene (5 bases). Per the germline V gene, CDR1 is KGHSH and CDR2 is LQKENI. Trimming stripped 3 bases from V and 3 bases from J, with 8 bases between. This CDR3 comprises 13 residues. In DNA form, the CDR3 reads TGTGCCAGCTCACCCAGCAGGGACACTGAAGCTTTCTTT. Encoded protein: CASSPSRDTEAFF.

The rearrangement uses TRBV9 and TRBJ2-7; 9 nucleotides line up with TRBD2. The germline V gene has CDR1 SGDLS and CDR2 YYNGEE. The CDR3 has 16 residues. V lost 4 bases, J lost 1 base, and 9 bases stayed unmatched. CDR3: CASSPLRTSESYEQYF. The CDR3 DNA sequence: TGTGCCAGCAGCCCCCTAAGGACTAGCGAATCCTACGAGCAGTACTTC. The full variable domain, rest sourced from reference TRBV9 and TRBJ2-7, is DSGVTQTPKHLITATGQRVTLRCSPRSGDLSVYWYQQSLDQGLQFLIQYYNGEERAKGNILERFSAQQFPDLHSELNLSSLELGDSALYFCASSPLRTSESYEQYFGPGTRLTVT.

The chain links TRBV9 to TRBJ2-1, with 10 nucleotides matching TRBD1. Germline assignment: CDR1 SGDLS and CDR2 YYNGEE. V lost 0 bases and J lost 7; bases outside the gene matches: 4. The CDR3 sequence is 15 residues long. CDR3 region: CASSVGGQGWNEQFF. The CDR3 region has the DNA TGTGCCAGCAGCGTAGGGGGACAGGGGTGGAATGAGCAGTTCTTC.

This clone was detected only once. The chain carries TRBV7-9 and TRBJ2-1, with D hard to call. The CDR3 has 12 amino acids. Deletions cut 4 bases from V and 4 bases from J, with 5 bases between. The germline CDR1 and CDR2 sequences are SEHNR and FQNEAQ (reference sequence). The CDR3 reads CASSSFYNEQFF. The CDR3 DNA reads as TGTGCCAGCAGCTCGTTTTACAATGAGCAGTTCTTC.

A single count supports this clone. The rearrangement uses TRBV5-1 and TRBJ2-7, with a possible D match to TRBD1 (6 bases). V lost 5 bases and J lost 0, with 15 bases in between. This CDR3 has 15 residues. The germline CDR1 and CDR2 sequences are SGHRS and YFSETQ. The CDR3 loop reads CASSSGTPISYEQYF. The CDR3 region has the DNA TGCGCCAGCAGTTCCGGGACACCTATCTCCTACGAGCAGTACTTC.

V usage is TRBV27 and J usage is TRBJ2-7, with 11 positions matching TRBD1. Per germline, CDR1 MNHEY and CDR2 SMNVEV (reference sequence). V trimming: 4 bases; J trimming: 5 bases; junction bases outside the gene matches: 7. CDR3 length equals 15 residues. The CDR3 here is CASSSPGTGGHEQYF. The CDR3 coding sequence is TGTGCCAGCAGTTCCCCCGGGACAGGGGGGCACGAGCAGTACTTC.

This clone was found once. The rearrangement links TRBV6-5 to TRBJ2-3; 9 positions match TRBD2. Germline assignment: CDR1 MNHEY and CDR2 SVGAGI. Trimming at V came to 8 bases and at J to 5 bases, leaving 11 bases not matched to a gene. The length of the CDR3 is 15 residues. CDR3 protein: CASFPTGLAGDTQYF. The CDR3 region has the DNA TGTGCCAGCTTCCCCACGGGACTAGCAGGAGATACGCAGTATTTT.

This chain uses TRBV11-3 with TRBJ2-7; TRBD1 matches 8 bases. Losses at the gene ends were 2 bases for V and 3 bases for J; bases not matched to a gene: 6. From germline, CDR1 is SGHNT and CDR2 YENEEA. This CDR3 spans 15 amino acids. Here the CDR3 DNA reads TGTGCCAGCAGCTTACTCGGGACAGGCGACTACGAGCAGTACTTC. It yields the protein CASSLLGTGDYEQYF.

The chain employs TRBV2 and TRBJ1-3; possibly TRBD1 for D (5 bases). The CDR3 is 13 amino acids. Per the germline V gene, CDR1 is SNHLY and CDR2 is FYNNEI. The germline V and J ends were trimmed by 5 bases and 7 bases, with 12 bases remaining between them. The CDR3 DNA reads as TGTGCCAGCAGTCAGGGACTCTTGAACACCATATATTTT. Amino acids: CASSQGLLNTIYF.

The V gene is TRBV5-1, the J gene TRBJ1-1; possible D gene TRBD1, 6 bases. The CDR3 is 15 residues long. Trimming left V 0 bases short and J 4 bases short, with 13 bases between. In germline, CDR1 is SGHRS, CDR2 YFSETQ. For the CDR3, the DNA is TGCGCCAGCAGCTTGGTAGGGGGAGGGGTCACTGAAGCTTTCTTT. It codes for CASSLVGGGVTEAFF.

The CDR3 region is CASSLDRPQETQYF. CDR3 sequence (DNA): TGTGCCAGCAGCCTTGACAGGCCACAAGAGACCCAGTACTTC. The chain couples TRBV5-5 to TRBJ2-5; weak D call: TRBD1 (6 bases). The CDR3 runs 14 residues. The V gene lost 4 bases and the J gene lost 2 bases, with 12 bases spanning the gap. CDR1 SGHKS and CDR2 YYEKEE come from the germline V gene (reference sequence).